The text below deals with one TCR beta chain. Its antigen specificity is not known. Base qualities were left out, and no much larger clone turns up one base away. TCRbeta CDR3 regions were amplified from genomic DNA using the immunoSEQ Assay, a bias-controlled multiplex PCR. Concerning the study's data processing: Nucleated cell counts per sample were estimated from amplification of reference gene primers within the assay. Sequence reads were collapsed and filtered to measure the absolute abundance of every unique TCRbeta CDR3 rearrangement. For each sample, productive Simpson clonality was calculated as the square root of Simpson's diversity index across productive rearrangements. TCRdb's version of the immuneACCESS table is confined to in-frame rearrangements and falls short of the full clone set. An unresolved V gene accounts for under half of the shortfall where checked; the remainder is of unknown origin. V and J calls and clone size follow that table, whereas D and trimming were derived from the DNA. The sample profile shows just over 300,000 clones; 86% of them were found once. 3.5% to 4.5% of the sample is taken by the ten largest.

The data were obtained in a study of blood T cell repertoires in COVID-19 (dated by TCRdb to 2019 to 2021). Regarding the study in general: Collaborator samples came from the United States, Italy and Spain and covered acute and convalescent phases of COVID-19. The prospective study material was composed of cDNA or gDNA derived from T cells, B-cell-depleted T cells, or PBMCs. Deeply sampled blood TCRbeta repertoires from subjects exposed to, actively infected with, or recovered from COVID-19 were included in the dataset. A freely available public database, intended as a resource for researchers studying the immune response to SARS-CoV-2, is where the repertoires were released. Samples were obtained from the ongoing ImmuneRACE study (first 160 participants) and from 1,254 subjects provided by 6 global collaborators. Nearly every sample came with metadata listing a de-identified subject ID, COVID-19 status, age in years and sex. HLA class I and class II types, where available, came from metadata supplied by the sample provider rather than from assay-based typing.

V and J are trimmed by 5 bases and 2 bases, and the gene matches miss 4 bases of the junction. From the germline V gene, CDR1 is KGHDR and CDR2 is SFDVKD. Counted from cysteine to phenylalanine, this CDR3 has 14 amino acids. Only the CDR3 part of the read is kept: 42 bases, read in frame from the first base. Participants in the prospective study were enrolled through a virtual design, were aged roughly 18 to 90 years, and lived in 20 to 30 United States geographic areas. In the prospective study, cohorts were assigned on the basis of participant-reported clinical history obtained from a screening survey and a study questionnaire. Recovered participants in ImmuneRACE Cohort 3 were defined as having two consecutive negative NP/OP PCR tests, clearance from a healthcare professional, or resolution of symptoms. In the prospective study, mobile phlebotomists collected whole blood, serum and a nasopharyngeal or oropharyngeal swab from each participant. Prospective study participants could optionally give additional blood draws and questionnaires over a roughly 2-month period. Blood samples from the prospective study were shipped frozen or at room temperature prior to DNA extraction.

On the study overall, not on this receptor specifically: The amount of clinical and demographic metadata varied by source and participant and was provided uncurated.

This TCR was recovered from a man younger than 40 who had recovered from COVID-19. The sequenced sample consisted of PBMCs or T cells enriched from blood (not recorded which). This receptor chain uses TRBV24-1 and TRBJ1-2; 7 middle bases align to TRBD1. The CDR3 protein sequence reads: CATSVPGQNYGYTF. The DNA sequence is TGTGCCACCAGTGTTCCGGGACAGAACTATGGCTACACCTTC.